Following are 17 T cell receptor beta chains from one sample sequenced in a study of control samples from healthy donors and cancer patients. Sequencing used immunoSEQ multiplex PCR; TCRdb keeps in-frame clones, though not all of them. The table includes about 150,000 clones, about 94% detected once. Source material: PBMCs. The receptors were gathered from a man aged 55-75 years with colorectal cancer.

This chain connects TRBV27 to TRBJ1-1; D call uncertain. V lost 7 bases and J 3 bases, leaving 12 bases between the germline ends. There are 13 residues in the CDR3. Looked up from germline, CDR1 is MNHEY and CDR2 is SMNVEV (reference sequence). The CDR3 bases are TGTGCCAGCACGGGTTATTTGGACACTGAAGCTTTCTTT. Translated, it gives CASTGYLDTEAFF.

CDR3 DNA: TGTGCCAGCAGGCCCGGAGGGGCTAATGAAAAACTGTTTTTT. It translates to CASRPGGANEKLFF. The V gene is TRBV7-2, the J gene TRBJ1-4; maybe TRBD1 (5 bases). From germline, CDR1 is SGHTA and CDR2 FQGNSA. V lost 6 bases, J lost 3 bases, and 11 bases lay in between. The CDR3 loop spans 14 amino acids.

The V gene is TRBV19, the J gene TRBJ1-6; 8 nucleotides match TRBD1. Germline CDR1 LNHDA, CDR2 SQIVND (reference sequence). The CDR3 sequence is 14 residues long. Trimming cost V 6 bases and J 9 bases; bases outside gene matches: 7. CDR3 DNA sequence: TGTGCCAGTAGCCTCGGACAGGGATTTTCACCCCTCCACTTT. This codes for CASSLGQGFSPLHF.

V is TRBV12-5 and J is TRBJ1-2, with D possibly being TRBD1 (5 bases). Germline CDR1 reads LGHNT; CDR2 reads FRNRAP. V gave up 1 base and J gave up 9 bases, with 15 bases separating them. This CDR3 is built from 14 residues. The CDR3 DNA reads as TGTGCTAGTGGTTTGGGGACCAGTACAGGTAGCTACACCTTC. Its protein is CASGLGTSTGSYTF.

This clone was observed a handful of times. The chain recombines TRBV5-4 with TRBJ2-7, with TRBD1 identical over 11 bases. The CDR3 length is 17 residues. Trimming took 3 bases from V and 1 from J; bases not matched to a gene: 9. Germline V CDR1 and CDR2: SGHNT, YYREEE (reference sequence). The CDR3: CASSSRTGGARSYEQYF. CDR3 in DNA: TGTGCCAGCAGCTCCAGGACAGGGGGCGCAAGGTCCTACGAGCAGTACTTC.

The chain uses TRBV7-2 and TRBJ1-6; TRBD1 matches 7 bases. Germline V gene sequence: CDR1 SGHTA, CDR2 FQGNSA. V shed 5 bases, J shed 6 bases, and the junction held 7 bases outside the gene matches. This CDR3 is 15 amino acids long. CDR3 coding DNA: TGTGCCAGCAGCCGGGACAGCGCTAGTAATTCACCCCTCCACTTT. This codes for CASSRDSASNSPLHF.

The J gene is TRBJ1-1, the V gene TRBV4-1; 7 bases fit TRBD1. Per germline, CDR1 MGHRA and CDR2 YSYEKL. The trim removed 3 bases at V and 2 bases at J, leaving 6 bases unmatched. There are 15 residues in the CDR3. This chain's CDR3 is CASSQTGTANTEAFF. As DNA, the CDR3 is TGCGCCAGCAGCCAGACCGGGACAGCTAACACTGAAGCTTTCTTT.

The J gene is TRBJ2-7, the V gene TRBV18; the match to TRBD2 covers 10 bases. V gave up 6 bases and J gave up 0 bases; unmatched junction bases: 5. The CDR3 is 15 amino acids. CDR1 KGHSH and CDR2 LQKENI come from the germline V gene. CDR3 DNA: TGTGCCAGCTCCTCTAGCGGGGGAGTCTCCTACGAGCAGTACTTC. The encoded protein is CASSSSGGVSYEQYF.

The J gene is TRBJ1-2, the V gene TRBV19; maybe TRBD1 (6 bases). The germline V and J ends were trimmed by 3 bases and 3 bases, with 8 bases remaining between them. The CDR3 has 13 residues. In germline, CDR1 is LNHDA, CDR2 SQIVND (reference sequence). The CDR3 sequence: CASSMAGDYGYTF. The CDR3 bases are TGTGCCAGTAGTATGGCAGGGGACTATGGCTACACCTTC. Full variable domain (outside the CDR3, taken from reference TRBV19 and TRBJ1-2): DGGITQSPKYLFRKEGQNVTLSCEQNLNHDAMYWYRQDPGQGLRLIYYSQIVNDFQKGDIAEGYSVSREKKESFPLTVTSAQKNPTAFYLCASSMAGDYGYTFGSGTRLTVV.

The chain combines TRBV2 with TRBJ2-5; either TRBD1 or TRBD2 may supply D (6 bases each). This CDR3 is 13 amino acids long. CDR1 and CDR2 (germline): SNHLY, FYNNEI. V lost 3 bases, J lost 6 bases, and 11 bases lay in between. DNA for the CDR3: TGTGCCAGCAGTGAGAGGGGGGATCAGACCCAGTACTTC. The encoded protein is CASSERGDQTQYF.

The chain uses TRBV19 and TRBJ1-1; TRBD1 agrees at 8 bases. With 6 bases clipped from V and 1 base from J, the junction kept 10 bases outside the gene matches. The length of the CDR3 is 16 residues. Germline V CDR1 and CDR2: LNHDA, SQIVND (reference sequence). The CDR3 spells CASRLFQDRENTEAFF. The CDR3 bases are TGTGCCAGTAGATTATTCCAGGACAGGGAGAACACTGAAGCTTTCTTT.

V and J are TRBV19 and TRBJ1-1; D is perhaps TRBD1 (6 bases). Trimming left V 8 bases short and J 5 bases short, with 15 bases between. Germline values: CDR1 LNHDA, CDR2 SQIVND (reference sequence). The CDR3 loop spans 13 amino acids. In DNA, the CDR3 is TGTGCCAGTCATCAGGGGCTATGGACTGAAGCTTTCTTT. The encoded protein is CASHQGLWTEAFF.

The CDR3 loop reads CASSISGGGPQPQHF. Here the CDR3 DNA reads TGTGCCAGTAGTATAAGTGGAGGGGGACCTCAGCCCCAGCATTTT. The rearrangement links TRBV19 to TRBJ1-5; D may be TRBD1 (6 bases). CDR1 and CDR2 (germline): LNHDA, SQIVND (reference sequence). V was clipped by 2 bases and J by 6 bases, with 14 bases between them. The CDR3 is 15 amino acids.

The V gene is TRBV12-3 or TRBV12-4, the J gene TRBJ1-1; TRBD1 aligns across 10 bases. CDR3 length: 13 residues. The V and J ends lost 6 bases and 5 bases, in that order; junction bases with no gene match: 3. The CDR3 is CASRWTGGTEAFF. The CDR3 DNA follows: TGTGCCAGCAGGTGGACAGGGGGGACTGAAGCTTTCTTT.

The chain employs TRBV7-2 and TRBJ2-2; perhaps TRBD1 as D (6 bases). The CDR3 has 16 residues. Trimming took off 4 bases at V and 2 bases at J, with 14 bases between the two ends. CDR1 and CDR2 from the germline V gene are SGHTA and FQGNSA. As DNA, the CDR3 is TGTGCCAGCAGCTCCTACAGACAGGTTAACACCGGGGAGCTGTTTTTT. Translated: CASSSYRQVNTGELFF. The variable domain in full, with the rest retrieved from reference TRBV7-2 and TRBJ2-2, is GAGVSQSPSNKVTEKGKDVELRCDPISGHTALYWYRQSLGQGLEFLIYFQGNSAPDKSGLPSDRFSAERTGGSVSTLTIQRTQQEDSAVYLCASSSYRQVNTGELFFGEGSRLTVL.

The V gene is TRBV4-1, the J gene TRBJ2-1; TRBD2 agrees at 11 bases. Germline V CDR1 and CDR2: MGHRA, YSYEKL. Losses at the gene ends were 2 bases for V and 8 bases for J; bases not matched to a gene: 14. The CDR3 runs 18 residues. CDR3 nucleotides: TGCGCCAGCAGCCAACCCCCACTAGCGGGGGCCCCCAGGGATGAGCAGTTCTTC. Translating gives CASSQPPLAGAPRDEQFF.

This chain connects TRBV5-1 to TRBJ2-3; TRBD2 is a possible D gene (5 bases). Trimming took off 4 bases at V and 5 bases at J, with 8 bases between the two ends. The CDR3 consists of 12 residues. Germline values: CDR1 SGHRS, CDR2 YFSETQ. The CDR3 region has the DNA TGCGCCAGCAGCGAGGGATTAGATACGCAGTATTTT. Translation gives CASSEGLDTQYF. Together with reference TRBV5-1 and TRBJ2-3, the CDR3 gives the full variable domain: KAGVTQTPRYLIKTRGQQVTLSCSPISGHRSVSWYQQTPGQGLQFLFEYFSETQRNKGNFPGRFSGRQFSNSRSEMNVSTLELGDSALYLCASSEGLDTQYFGPGTRLTVL.